This passage covers 17 T cell receptor beta chains from one sample sequenced in a study of CD8 T cells in ankylosing spondylitis. TCRdb re-derived calls from the 5' RACE reads in MiXCR, one entry per CDR3 protein. The profile shows roughly 130,000 distinct CDR3 sequences, about 6.4% of them singletons. The sequenced material came from blood, either unsorted or a sorted T cell fraction (not recorded which). These receptors all stem from a male donor with ankylosing spondylitis or in good health (not recorded which).

The chain employs TRBV5-8 and TRBJ2-3, with D possibly matching TRBD2 (6 bases). V dropped 2 bases and J dropped 5 bases, with 9 bases sitting between them. The CDR3 consists of 13 residues. Germline V gene sequence: CDR1 SGHTS, CDR2 YDEGEE. The CDR3 nucleotides read TGTGCCAGCAGCTTACTAGCAGGAGATACGCAGTATTTT. Its translation: CASSLLAGDTQYF.

This clonotype came up many times. The chain combines TRBV15 with TRBJ2-1; a possible D gene is TRBD2 (5 bases). The CDR3 loop spans 14 amino acids. Germline V gives CDR1 LNHNV, CDR2 YYDKDF (reference sequence). Trimming shortened V by 8 bases and J by 0 bases, and 11 bases separated the two germline ends. CDR3 coding DNA: TGTGCCACCCTATCGGGGAGCTCCTACAATGAGCAGTTCTTC. Translated: CATLSGSSYNEQFF.

The sample holds many counts of this clonotype. The chain recombines TRBV5-1 with TRBJ2-1; D remains ambiguous. With 1 base removed from V and 8 bases from J, the gap between germline ends came to 7 bases. This CDR3 spans 12 amino acids. The germline V gene encodes CDR1 SGHRS and CDR2 YFSETQ. CDR3 sequence (DNA): TGCGCCAGCAGCTTGCGTCTGGATGAGCAGTTCTTC. It is translated as CASSLRLDEQFF.

This clonotype has ten or more counts. The V gene is TRBV29-1, the J gene TRBJ1-1, with D perhaps TRBD1 (6 bases). Between the trimmed V and J ends, which lost 7 bases and 1 base, there was a span of 10 bases. CDR3 length: 12 residues. The germline gives CDR1 SQVTM, CDR2 ANQGSEA. This CDR3 reads CSAGQTNTEAFF. CDR3 nucleotides: TGCAGCGCCGGACAGACGAACACTGAAGCTTTCTTT.

Many counts were recorded for this clonotype. The chain combines TRBV3-1 with TRBJ2-1; maybe TRBD2 (5 bases). This CDR3 has 12 amino acids. Per germline, CDR1 LGHDT and CDR2 YNNKEL (reference sequence). Trimming shortened V by 1 base and J by 9 bases, and 7 bases separated the two germline ends. CDR3: CASSQGAGEQFF. The CDR3, as DNA: TGTGCCAGCAGCCAAGGGGCGGGTGAGCAGTTCTTC.

This clonotype was observed many times. This chain connects TRBV15 to TRBJ2-5; the D is unclear. There are 12 residues in the CDR3. The germline V gene encodes CDR1 LNHNV and CDR2 YYDKDF (reference sequence). Trimming shortened V by 0 bases and J by 2 bases, and 1 base separated the two germline ends. The DNA for the CDR3 is TGTGCCACCAGCAGAGATCAAGAGACCCAGTACTTC. Translated: CATSRDQETQYF.

This clonotype was seen ten or more times. This chain links TRBV12-3 or TRBV12-4 with TRBJ1-2; 10 positions match TRBD1. The CDR3 runs to 14 residues. V shed 6 bases and J 5 bases; nucleotides not matched to a gene: 6. The CDR3 DNA reads as TGTGCCAGCAGCCTCGGACAGGGGGAGTATGGCTACACCTTC. Its translation is CASSLGQGEYGYTF.

This clonotype was observed at least ten times. J is TRBJ2-5 and V is TRBV5-1, with D possibly being TRBD2 (5 bases). The CDR3 runs to 15 residues. The ends were cut back, 0 bases at V and 5 bases at J, with 14 bases in the middle. The germline V gene encodes CDR1 SGHRS and CDR2 YFSETQ. CDR3: CASSLADGGWETQYF. CDR3 DNA: TGCGCCAGCAGCTTGGCTGACGGCGGGTGGGAGACCCAGTACTTC.

This clonotype was observed at least ten times. The gene calls are TRBV19 and TRBJ1-1, with D unclear. V was shortened by 9 bases and J by 0 bases, with 14 bases between the two germline ends. The CDR3 runs to 14 residues. Germline V gives CDR1 LNHDA, CDR2 SQIVND (reference sequence). The CDR3 protein is CASSNLGLNTEAFF. CDR3 DNA sequence: TGTGCCAGCTCGAATTTGGGGTTGAACACTGAAGCTTTCTTT.

This clonotype came up many times. The V gene is TRBV9, the J gene TRBJ2-2, with 7 nucleotides matching TRBD1. Germline V gene data show CDR1 as SGDLS and CDR2 as YYNGEE. CDR3 length: 16 residues. Losses at the gene ends were 4 bases for V and 0 bases for J; bases not matched to a gene: 6. In DNA form, the CDR3 reads TGTGCCAGCAGCATACAGGGGAGAACGAACACCGGGGAGCTGTTTTTT. Translated: CASSIQGRTNTGELFF.

This clonotype came up a few times. The V call is TRBV7-2, the J call TRBJ2-2; 8 nucleotides line up with TRBD2. The germline gives CDR1 SGHTA, CDR2 FQGNSA. Trimming removed 0 bases from V and 0 bases from J; junction bases left unmatched: 6. This CDR3 is built from 18 residues. The DNA of the CDR3 is TGTGCCAGCAGCTTAGCGGCGACTAGCGCTGCGAACACCGGGGAGCTGTTTTTT. It translates to CASSLAATSAANTGELFF.

This clonotype occurred many times. The rearrangement links TRBV5-8 to TRBJ2-3; 10 nucleotides agree with TRBD2. The CDR3 length is 16 residues. Germline assignment: CDR1 SGHTS and CDR2 YDEGEE. J gave up 1 base and V 3 bases, and 5 bases lay outside the gene matches. The CDR3 spells CASSSRGTSGTDTQYF. CDR3 nucleotide sequence: TGTGCCAGCAGCTCAAGAGGGACTAGCGGCACAGATACGCAGTATTTT.

This clonotype was counted ten times or more. This chain connects TRBV29-1 to TRBJ1-2; TRBD1 matches at 9 bases. The CDR3 has 14 amino acids. The germline V gene has CDR1 SQVTM and CDR2 ANQGSEA. J lost 6 bases, V lost 7 bases, and 12 bases had no gene match. The CDR3 sequence: CSAWLRTGENGYTF. The CDR3 DNA sequence: TGCAGCGCTTGGCTCCGGACAGGGGAGAATGGCTACACCTTC. The whole variable domain, filled in from reference TRBV29-1 and TRBJ1-2, reads SAVISQKPSRDICQRGTSLTIQCQVDSQVTMMFWYRQQPGQSLTLIATANQGSEATYESGFVIDKFPISRPNLTFSTLTVSNMSPEDSSIYLCSAWLRTGENGYTFGSGTRLTVV.

Ten or more counts support this clonotype. This chain links TRBV3-1 with TRBJ2-7; 7 bases are a match to TRBD2. This CDR3 is built from 16 residues. Germline trimming cut 5 bases from V and 2 bases from J; bases unmatched to any gene: 12. Germline values: CDR1 LGHDT, CDR2 YNNKEL (reference sequence). The CDR3 DNA reads as TGTGCCAGCAGCTTCCGGCTCAGGACTAGTCCCTACGAGCAGTACTTC. Translated, it gives CASSFRLRTSPYEQYF.

This clonotype appeared many times. The chain is built from TRBV5-1 and TRBJ1-4; no clear D gene. The CDR3 runs 14 residues. The germline CDR1 and CDR2 sequences are SGHRS and YFSETQ. The V end was cut by 1 base, the J end by 8 bases, with 12 bases between. The CDR3 loop reads CASSLPGVAEKLFF. The CDR3, as DNA: TGCGCCAGCAGCTTGCCGGGAGTGGCGGAAAAACTGTTTTTT.

This clonotype was counted many times. This sequence joins TRBV10-3 and TRBJ2-3; D might be TRBD1 (5 bases). Trimming removed 3 bases at V and 1 base at J, with 11 bases between. The CDR3 consists of 15 residues. Germline values: CDR1 ENHRY, CDR2 SYGVKD. The CDR3 DNA sequence: TGTGCCATCAGTGAAGGGTCGACAGGCACAGATACGCAGTATTTT. Protein product: CAISEGSTGTDTQYF.

This clonotype was counted ten times or more. V and J are TRBV20-1 and TRBJ1-2, with D unresolved. V was trimmed by 0 bases and J by 5 bases, leaving 4 bases between them. Germline V gene lookup returns CDR1 DFQATT and CDR2 SNEGSKA (reference sequence). The CDR3 sequence is 11 residues long. CDR3 in amino acids: CSARDRYGYTF. Here the CDR3 DNA reads TGCAGTGCTAGAGATCGATATGGCTACACCTTC.